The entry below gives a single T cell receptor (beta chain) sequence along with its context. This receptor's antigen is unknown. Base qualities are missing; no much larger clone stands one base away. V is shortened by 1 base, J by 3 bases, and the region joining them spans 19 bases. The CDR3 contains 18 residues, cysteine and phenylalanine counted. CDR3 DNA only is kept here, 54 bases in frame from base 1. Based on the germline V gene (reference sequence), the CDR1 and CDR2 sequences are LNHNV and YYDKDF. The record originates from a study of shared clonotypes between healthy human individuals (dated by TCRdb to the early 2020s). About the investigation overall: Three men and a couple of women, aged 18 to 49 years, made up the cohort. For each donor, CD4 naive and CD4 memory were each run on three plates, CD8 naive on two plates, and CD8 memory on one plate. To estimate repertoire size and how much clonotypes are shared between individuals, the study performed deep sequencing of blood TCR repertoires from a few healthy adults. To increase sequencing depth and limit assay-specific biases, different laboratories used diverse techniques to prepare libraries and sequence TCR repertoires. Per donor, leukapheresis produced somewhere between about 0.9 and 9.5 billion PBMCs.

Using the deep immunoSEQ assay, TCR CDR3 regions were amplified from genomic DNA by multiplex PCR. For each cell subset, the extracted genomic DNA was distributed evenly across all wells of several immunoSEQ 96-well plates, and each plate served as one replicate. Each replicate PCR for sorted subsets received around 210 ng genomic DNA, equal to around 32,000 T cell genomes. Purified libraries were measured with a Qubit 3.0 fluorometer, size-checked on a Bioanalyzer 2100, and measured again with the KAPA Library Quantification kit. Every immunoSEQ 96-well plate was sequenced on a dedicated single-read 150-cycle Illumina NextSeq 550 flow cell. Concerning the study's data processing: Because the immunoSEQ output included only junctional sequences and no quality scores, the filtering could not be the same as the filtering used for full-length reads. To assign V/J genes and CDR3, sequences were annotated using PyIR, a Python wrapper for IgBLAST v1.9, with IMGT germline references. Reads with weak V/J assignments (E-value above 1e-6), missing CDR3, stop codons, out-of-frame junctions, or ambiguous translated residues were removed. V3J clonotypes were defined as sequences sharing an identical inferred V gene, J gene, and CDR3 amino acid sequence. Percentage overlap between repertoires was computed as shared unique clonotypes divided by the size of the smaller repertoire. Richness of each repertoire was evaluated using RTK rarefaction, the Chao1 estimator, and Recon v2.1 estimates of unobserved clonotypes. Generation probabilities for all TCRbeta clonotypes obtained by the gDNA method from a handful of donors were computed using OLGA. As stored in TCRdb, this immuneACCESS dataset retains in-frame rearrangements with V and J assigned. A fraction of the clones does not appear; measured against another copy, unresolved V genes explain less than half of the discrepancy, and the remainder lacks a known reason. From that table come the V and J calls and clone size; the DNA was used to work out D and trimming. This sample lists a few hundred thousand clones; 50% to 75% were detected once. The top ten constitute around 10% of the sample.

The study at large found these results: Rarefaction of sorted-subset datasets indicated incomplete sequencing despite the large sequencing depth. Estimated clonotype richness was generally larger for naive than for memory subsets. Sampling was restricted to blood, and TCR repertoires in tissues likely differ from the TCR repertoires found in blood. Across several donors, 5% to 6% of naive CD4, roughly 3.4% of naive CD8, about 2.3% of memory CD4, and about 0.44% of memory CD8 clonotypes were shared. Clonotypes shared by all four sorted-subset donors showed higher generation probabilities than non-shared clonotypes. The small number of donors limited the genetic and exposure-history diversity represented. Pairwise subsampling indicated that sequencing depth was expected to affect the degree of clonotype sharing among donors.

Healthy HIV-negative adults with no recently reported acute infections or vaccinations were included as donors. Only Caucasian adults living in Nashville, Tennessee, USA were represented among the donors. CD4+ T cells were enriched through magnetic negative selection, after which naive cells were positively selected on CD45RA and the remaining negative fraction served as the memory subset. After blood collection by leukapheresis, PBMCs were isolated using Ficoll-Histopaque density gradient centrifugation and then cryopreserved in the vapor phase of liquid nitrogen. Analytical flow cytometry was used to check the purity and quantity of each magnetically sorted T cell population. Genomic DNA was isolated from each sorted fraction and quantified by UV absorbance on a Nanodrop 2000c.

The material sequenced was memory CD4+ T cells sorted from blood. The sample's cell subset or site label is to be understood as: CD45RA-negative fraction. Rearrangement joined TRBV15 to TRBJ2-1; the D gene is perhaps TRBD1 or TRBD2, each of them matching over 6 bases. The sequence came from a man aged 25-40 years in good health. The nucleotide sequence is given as TGTGCCACCAGCAGAGCCCGGGGGCGGGACTCAAACTACAATGAGCAGTTCTTC. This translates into CATSRARGRDSNYNEQFF.